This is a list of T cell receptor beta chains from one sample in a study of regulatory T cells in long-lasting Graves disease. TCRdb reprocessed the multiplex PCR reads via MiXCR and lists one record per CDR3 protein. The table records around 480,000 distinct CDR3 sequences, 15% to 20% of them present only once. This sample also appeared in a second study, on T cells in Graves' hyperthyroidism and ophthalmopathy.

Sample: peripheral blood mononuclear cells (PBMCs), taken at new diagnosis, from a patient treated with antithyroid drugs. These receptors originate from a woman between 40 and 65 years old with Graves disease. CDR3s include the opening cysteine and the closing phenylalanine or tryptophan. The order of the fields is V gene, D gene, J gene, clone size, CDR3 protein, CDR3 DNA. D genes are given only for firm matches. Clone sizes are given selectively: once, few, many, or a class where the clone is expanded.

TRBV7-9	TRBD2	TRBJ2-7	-	CASSSSRVLAGHEQYF	TGTGCCAGCAGCTCCTCCCGAGTACTAGCGGGGCACGAGCAGTACTTC
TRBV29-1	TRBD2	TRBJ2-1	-	CSGLAGGNWANEQFF	TGCAGCGGGCTAGCGGGGGGGAATTGGGCCAATGAGCAGTTCTTC
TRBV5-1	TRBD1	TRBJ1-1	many	CASRKDREGSEAFF	TGCGCCAGCAGGAAGGACAGGGAAGGCTCTGAAGCTTTCTTT
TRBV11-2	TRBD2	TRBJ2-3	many	CASRSVAGETQYF	TGTGCCAGCCGATCCGTAGCGGGGGAGACGCAGTATTTT
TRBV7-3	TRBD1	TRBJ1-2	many	CASSLNFLGQGHGYTF	TGTGCCAGCAGCCTAAATTTTCTGGGACAGGGCCATGGCTACACCTTC
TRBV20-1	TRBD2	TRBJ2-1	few	CSARTSYPGTSGGVIWDEQFF	TGCAGTGCTAGAACATCTTACCCCGGGACTAGCGGGGGGGTAATTTGGGATGAGCAGTTCTTC
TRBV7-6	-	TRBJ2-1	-	CASSPIRSYNEQFF	TGTGCCAGCAGCCCAATTCGGTCCTACAATGAGCAGTTCTTC
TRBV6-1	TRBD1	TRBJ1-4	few	CASSRTGPEKLFF	TGTGCCAGCAGTCGGACAGGGCCAGAAAAACTGTTTTTT
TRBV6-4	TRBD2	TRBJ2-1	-	CASSERAGAYNEQFF	TGTGCCAGCAGTGAACGGGCGGGGGCCTACAATGAGCAGTTCTTC
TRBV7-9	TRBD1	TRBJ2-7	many	CASSARDRAEQYF	TGTGCCAGCAGCGCCCGGGACAGGGCCGAGCAGTACTTC
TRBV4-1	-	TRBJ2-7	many	CASSHAAGFLDEQYF	TGCGCCAGCAGCCACGCGGCAGGGTTTCTCGACGAGCAGTACTTC
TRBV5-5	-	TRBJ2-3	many	CASSLRRSDTQYF	TGTGCCAGCAGCTTGCGAAGATCAGATACGCAGTATTTT
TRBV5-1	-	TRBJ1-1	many	CASSLEEGLNTEAFF	TGCGCCAGCAGCTTGGAGGAAGGATTGAACACTGAAGCTTTCTTT
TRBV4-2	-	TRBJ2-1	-	CASSQDLRGGSYNEQFF	TGTGCCAGCAGCCAAGACCTCCGTGGCGGTTCCTACAATGAGCAGTTCTTC
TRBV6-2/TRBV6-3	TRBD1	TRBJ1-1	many	CASNALDRGRTEAFF	TGTGCCAGCAATGCGTTGGACAGGGGGCGGACTGAAGCTTTCTTT
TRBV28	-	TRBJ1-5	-	CASTPGQPGWSQHF	TGTGCCAGCACCCCAGGACAGCCCGGTTGGTCCCAGCATTTT
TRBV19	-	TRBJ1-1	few	CASSAWSNTEAFF	TGTGCCAGTAGTGCTTGGTCGAACACTGAAGCTTTCTTT
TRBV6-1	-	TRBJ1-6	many	CASRPAEGTYNSPLHF	TGTGCCAGCAGACCCGCGGAGGGAACGTATAATTCACCCCTCCACTTT
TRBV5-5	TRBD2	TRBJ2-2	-	CASSSPWGGSHGELFF	TGTGCCAGCAGCTCCCCATGGGGGGGTTCACACGGGGAGCTGTTTTTT
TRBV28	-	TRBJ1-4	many	CASSSLPYSWASFF	TGTGCCAGCAGTTCCCTCCCCTACTCCTGGGCATCCTTTTTT
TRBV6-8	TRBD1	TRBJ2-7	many	CASSRDRGRLDSDEQYF	TGTGCCAGCAGCCGCGACAGGGGCCGCTTGGATTCCGACGAGCAGTACTTC
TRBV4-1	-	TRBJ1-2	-	CASTPSGGQGYGYTF	TGCGCCAGCACCCCCTCGGGGGGCCAAGGCTATGGCTACACCTTC
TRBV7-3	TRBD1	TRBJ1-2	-	CASSSGQDNYGYTF	TGTGCCAGCAGCTCCGGACAGGACAACTATGGCTACACCTTC
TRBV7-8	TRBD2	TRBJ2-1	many	CASSLGTRAFEQFF	TGTGCCAGCAGCTTAGGGACTAGAGCGTTTGAGCAGTTCTTC
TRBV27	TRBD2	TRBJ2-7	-	CASWVASGAEQYF	TGTGCCAGCTGGGTGGCTAGCGGGGCCGAGCAGTACTTC
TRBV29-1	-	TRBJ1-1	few	CSVEGGAREAFF	TGCAGCGTTGAAGGGGGGGCCCGGGAAGCTTTCTTT
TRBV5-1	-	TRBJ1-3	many	CASSALPFTGSGNTIYF	TGCGCCAGCAGCGCCCTCCCTTTCACAGGGTCCGGAAACACCATATATTTT
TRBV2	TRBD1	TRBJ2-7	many	CASSGTGTGSEQYF	TGTGCCAGCAGTGGCACCGGGACAGGGAGCGAGCAGTACTTC
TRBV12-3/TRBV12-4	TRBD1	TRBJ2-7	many	CASSPGTAVDEQYF	TGTGCCAGCAGCCCCGGGACAGCAGTAGACGAGCAGTACTTC
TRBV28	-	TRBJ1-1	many	CASSLLQELNTEAFF	TGTGCCAGCAGTCTCCTCCAGGAGCTGAACACTGAAGCTTTCTTT
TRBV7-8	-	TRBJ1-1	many	CASSLLKGGAFF	TGTGCCAGCAGCTTATTAAAGGGGGGAGCTTTCTTT
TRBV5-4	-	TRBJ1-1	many	CASSFRSTEAFF	TGTGCCAGCAGCTTTAGGAGTACTGAAGCTTTCTTT
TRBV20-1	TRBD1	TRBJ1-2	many	CSAGSRGGNYGYTF	TGCAGTGCTGGGTCCAGGGGGGGTAACTATGGCTACACCTTC